Shown below are 22 T cell receptor beta chains from a single sample sequenced in a study of cytomegalovirus exposure and HLA in healthy donors. Clones were read by immunoSEQ multiplex PCR, and TCRdb kept only the in-frame ones, dropping some. The data show 200,000 to 250,000 clones, around nine tenths seen once. Sequenced input: PBMCs. All receptors derive from a woman aged 18 to 35 in good health and CMV-seropositive.

This clone was counted a few times. V usage is TRBV10-3 and J usage is TRBJ2-2; TRBD2 is a possible D gene (5 bases). The ends were cut back, 7 bases at V and 6 bases at J, with 6 bases in the middle. The CDR3 has 11 residues. The V gene's germline CDR1 is ENHRY and CDR2 SYGVKD. DNA of the CDR3: TGTGCCATCACTAGCTCCGGGGAGCTGTTTTTT. Encoded protein: CAITSSGELFF.

This chain joins TRBV9 and TRBJ1-3; D is unresolved. Trimming took off 5 bases at V and 4 bases at J, with 22 bases between the two ends. CDR1 and CDR2 from the germline V gene are SGDLS and YYNGEE. This CDR3 region has 17 residues. The CDR3 here is CASSEDGVGFSGNTIYF. In nucleotides, the CDR3 is TGTGCCAGCAGTGAAGACGGGGTCGGTTTTTCCGGAAACACCATATATTTT. Using reference TRBV9 and TRBJ1-3 for the parts outside the CDR3, the full variable domain is DSGVTQTPKHLITATGQRVTLRCSPRSGDLSVYWYQQSLDQGLQFLIQYYNGEERAKGNILERFSAQQFPDLHSELNLSSLELGDSALYFCASSEDGVGFSGNTIYFGEGSWLTVV.

J is TRBJ2-5 and V is TRBV5-4; D is uncertain. The ends were cut back, 4 bases at V and 3 bases at J, with 10 bases in the middle. This CDR3 comprises 13 residues. The germline V gene encodes CDR1 SGHNT and CDR2 YYREEE (reference sequence). CDR3 protein: CASSPYSEETQYF. The CDR3 DNA is TGTGCCAGCAGCCCCTACTCGGAAGAGACCCAGTACTTC.

V and J are TRBV28 and TRBJ2-7; TRBD1 might be the D (6 bases). Germline CDR1 reads MDHEN; CDR2 reads SYDVKM. CDR3 length: 20 residues. The V and J ends lost 5 bases and 0 bases respectively, with 29 bases between them. The DNA of the CDR3 is TGTGCCAGCAGTCCAACCGAGGTGAAGACCAACAGGGATATCTCCTACGAGCAGTACTTC. Amino acids: CASSPTEVKTNRDISYEQYF.

This chain joins TRBV5-1 and TRBJ2-2; the D gene is possibly TRBD1 (6 bases). Germline loops: CDR1 SGHRS, CDR2 YFSETQ. V was shortened by 4 bases and J by 7 bases, with 17 bases between the two germline ends. This CDR3 spans 15 amino acids. CDR3 protein: CASSDSGGVIGELFF. The CDR3 DNA reads TGCGCCAGCAGCGATAGTGGGGGCGTTATCGGGGAGCTGTTTTTT.

The rearrangement joins TRBV18 to TRBJ2-5, with 7 bases that match TRBD2. Trimming took 3 bases from V and 4 from J; bases not matched to a gene: 14. The CDR3 spans 17 residues. Germline-derived CDR1 and CDR2 are KGHSH and LQKENI. The CDR3, as DNA: TGTGCCAGCTCACCCACTCCCGTGGGCGGGAGCGGAGAGACCCAGTACTTC. This sequence encodes CASSPTPVGGSGETQYF.

In nucleotides, the CDR3 is TGCGCCAGCAGTCCGGGGGCAGGGGGTAAATATAACGAGCAGTACTTC. Its protein product is CASSPGAGGKYNEQYF. J is TRBJ2-7 and V is TRBV5-1, with D possibly being TRBD1 (7 bases). The germline V and J ends were trimmed by 5 bases and 5 bases, with 23 bases remaining between them. CDR3 length equals 16 residues. Germline V lookup: CDR1 SGHRS, CDR2 YFSETQ. Filled out from reference TRBV5-1 and TRBJ2-7, the complete variable domain reads KAGVTQTPRYLIKTRGQQVTLSCSPISGHRSVSWYQQTPGQGLQFLFEYFSETQRNKGNFPGRFSGRQFSNSRSEMNVSTLELGDSALYLCASSPGAGGKYNEQYFGPGTRLTVT.

CDR3 DNA sequence: TGCGCCAGCAGCTTGGTCGGACAGGGTGAAGCTAATGAAAAACTGTTTTTT. Translation: CASSLVGQGEANEKLFF. The J gene is TRBJ1-4, the V gene TRBV5-1; 8 bases map to TRBD1. This CDR3 spans 17 amino acids. Germline CDR1 reads SGHRS; CDR2 reads YFSETQ. After removal of 0 bases from V and 3 bases from J, the junction contained 7 bases not matched to a gene.

The chain combines TRBV15 with TRBJ2-2, with a tentative D call TRBD1 (5 bases). This CDR3 comprises 19 residues. V dropped 4 bases and J dropped 9 bases, with 30 bases sitting between them. CDR1 and CDR2 from the germline V gene are LNHNV and YYDKDF (reference sequence). Here the CDR3 reads CATSTHPDIKAGICRELFF. DNA of the CDR3: TGTGCCACCAGCACCCACCCGGACATCAAGGCAGGAATATGCAGGGAGCTGTTTTTT.

V usage is TRBV19 and J usage is TRBJ1-1, with D perhaps matching TRBD1 (5 bases). The CDR3 length is 15 residues. The V and J ends lost 5 bases and 1 base respectively, with 14 bases between them. The germline V gene encodes CDR1 LNHDA and CDR2 SQIVND (reference sequence). CDR3: CASSPEGLSNTEAFF. CDR3 in DNA: TGTGCCAGTAGTCCGGAGGGACTTTCGAACACTGAAGCTTTCTTT.

This chain uses TRBV5-8 with TRBJ2-1, with D possibly being TRBD2 (6 bases). V was clipped by 7 bases and J by 0 bases, with 14 bases between them. The CDR3 consists of 15 residues. Germline CDR1 SGHTS, CDR2 YDEGEE. In DNA form, the CDR3 reads TGTGCCAGCTTTGGGGGAGGCACCTCCTACAATGAGCAGTTCTTC. Protein product: CASFGGGTSYNEQFF.

The chain combines TRBV7-9 with TRBJ2-7; 8 nucleotides align to TRBD1. Germline assignment: CDR1 SEHNR and CDR2 FQNEAQ (reference sequence). V dropped 5 bases and J dropped 3; count of bases not matched to a gene: 3. The CDR3 contains 13 residues. As DNA, the CDR3 is TGTGCCAGCAGCGGAACAGGGGGCTACGAGCAGTACTTC. Protein sequence: CASSGTGGYEQYF.

V gene TRBV19 combines with J gene TRBJ2-1; D gene unclear. The germline V gene has CDR1 LNHDA and CDR2 SQIVND (reference sequence). The CDR3 is 14 residues long. The V and J ends lost 3 bases and 6 bases respectively, with 12 bases between them. In DNA, the CDR3 is TGTGCCAGTAGTATTGCCCGACAAGCCAATGAGCAGTTCTTC. This codes for CASSIARQANEQFF.

CDR3 amino acids: CASSLAKFMHSARTEAFF. CDR3 in DNA: TGCGCCAGCAGCTTGGCCAAGTTTATGCACTCCGCGAGGACTGAAGCTTTCTTT. The rearrangement uses TRBV5-1 and TRBJ1-1; D gene unclear. The V and J ends lost 0 bases and 5 bases respectively, with 23 bases between them. Germline-derived CDR1 and CDR2 are SGHRS and YFSETQ. CDR3 size: 18 residues.

The chain carries TRBV6-1 and TRBJ1-5; no reliable D call. The germline gives CDR1 MNHNS, CDR2 SASEGT. Trimming removed 4 bases at V and 7 bases at J, with 20 bases between. This CDR3 contains 16 residues. The CDR3: CASSGQVVGSGQPQHF. The CDR3 DNA is TGTGCCAGCAGTGGGCAGGTCGTGGGTTCGGGGCAGCCCCAGCATTTT.

The chain is built from TRBV18 and TRBJ1-5; possible D gene TRBD1, 6 bases. Trimming removed 4 bases at V and 3 bases at J, with 13 bases between. Germline CDR1 and CDR2: KGHSH and LQKENI. The CDR3 runs to 15 residues. For the CDR3, the DNA is TGTGCCAGCTCACAGCGGGGGGCCCTCAATCAGCCCCAGCATTTT. Protein product: CASSQRGALNQPQHF.

This rearrangement joins TRBV10-1 to TRBJ2-2; 7 bases are shared with TRBD2. Germline CDR1 is WNHNN and CDR2 is SYGVQD (reference sequence). The CDR3 runs to 16 residues. V shed 5 bases, J shed 6 bases, and the junction held 12 bases outside the gene matches. CDR3 bases: TGCGCCAGCAGTAAGGGGCCGGGGAGGGCCTCCGGGGAGCTGTTTTTT. This encodes CASSKGPGRASGELFF.

The chain uses TRBV19 and TRBJ1-1; 9 bases are a match to TRBD1. With 7 bases clipped from V and 6 bases from J, the junction kept 24 bases outside the gene matches. The germline V gene has CDR1 LNHDA and CDR2 SQIVND (reference sequence). The CDR3 is 19 residues long. The CDR3 sequence: CASTRPNLYRGRRSAEAFF. CDR3 nucleotides: TGTGCCAGTACCAGACCGAACCTTTACAGGGGGCGCAGAAGCGCTGAAGCTTTCTTT.

J is TRBJ2-1 and V is TRBV5-1; D might be TRBD1 (6 bases). This CDR3 is built from 15 residues. The germline CDR1 and CDR2 sequences are SGHRS and YFSETQ. V was clipped by 1 base and J by 5 bases, with 13 bases between them. CDR3: CASSLIPDRDNEQFF. Written as DNA, the CDR3 is TGCGCCAGCAGCTTGATCCCGGACAGAGACAATGAGCAGTTCTTC.

The chain has TRBV29-1 and TRBJ2-1, with D perhaps matching TRBD1 (6 bases). Trimming took 4 bases from V and 0 from J, leaving 10 bases between them. CDR1 and CDR2 from the germline V gene are SQVTM and ANQGSEA. There are 14 residues in the CDR3. The CDR3 DNA sequence: TGCAGCGTTGCGGGACAAAGCTCCTACAATGAGCAGTTCTTC. Its protein product is CSVAGQSSYNEQFF.

This clone came up once. The chain is built from TRBV28 and TRBJ1-3; D remains ambiguous. Deletions cut 6 bases from V and 0 bases from J, with 15 bases between. The CDR3 is made up of 16 amino acids. Germline-derived CDR1 and CDR2 are MDHEN and SYDVKM. In DNA form, the CDR3 reads TGTGCCAGCAGCTTTTCGGCCTTAGCCTCTGGAAACACCATATATTTT. This encodes CASSFSALASGNTIYF.

The rearrangement joins TRBV27 to TRBJ2-1; D unresolved. CDR3 size: 15 residues. From germline, CDR1 is MNHEY and CDR2 SMNVEV (reference sequence). The germline V and J ends were trimmed by 5 bases and 3 bases, with 14 bases remaining between them. CDR3 sequence: CASSRNRGSYNEQFF. In nucleotides, the CDR3 is TGTGCCAGCAGTAGGAACCGAGGTAGCTACAATGAGCAGTTCTTC.